This paragraph covers one T cell receptor (beta chain) sequence. The sample holds a few counts of this clonotype. No cognate antigen has been identified for it. There are no base qualities to consult, and no much larger clone falls within one base. This was a case-control study nested in a cohort of healthcare workers in London, UK, who had nasopharyngeal swab PCR tests and blood samples taken every week. Healthcare workers were enrolled in the week of the UK lockdown, from 23 to 31 March 2020, and were followed every week for up to about 16 weeks. The library was generated by 5' RACE. The sequencing machine was a NextSeq 500. The TCR library protocol attached unique molecular identifiers to individual cDNA molecules to correct for sequencing error and PCR bias. TCR alpha and beta chains were both sequenced, and the abundances of alpha and beta sequences in each sample were closely correlated with each other. Under the source paper's analysis protocol: V gene, J gene and CDR3 annotation of TCR sequences was performed with Decombinator V4. TCRs were defined as expanded if a significant change between any two time points was detected under a Poisson model with p below 0.0001. TCR abundances were normalised to the total number of TCRs sequenced per sample and were expressed as counts per million. MAIT TCRs were defined by TRAV1-2 paired with TRAJ12, TRAJ20 or TRAJ33, and iNKT TCRs by TRAV10 paired with TRAJ18. VDJdb, accessed on 1 November 2021, was searched for TCRs annotated for CMV, EBV and SARS-CoV-2, and TCRs annotated for more than one antigen were excluded. TCRdb trimmed public reads at Q25 via fastp, called clones via MiXCR and kept in-frame beta chains. All rows with the same CDR3 protein become a single entry with the most common DNA and genes. TCRdb's processing, not the authors', yielded these V and J calls. In all, the sample holds under 50,000 distinct CDR3 sequences, and 5.6% of those were seen once. About 4.4% of the sample rests with the top ten.

The data are from a study of early T cells in non-severe SARS-CoV-2 infection (dated by TCRdb to 2020 to 2022). With respect to the entire study: TCR sequencing used bulk RNA from unsorted whole blood, so alpha and beta chains could not be paired. Overall study outcomes, separate from this receptor: VDJdb matching was skewed toward anti-spike CD8 responses and likely underestimated virus-specific expansions, missing private and CD4 specificities.

CDR1 and CDR2, looked up from the germline V gene, are SQVTM and ANQGSEA. Spanning cysteine to phenylalanine, the CDR3 consists of 14 amino acids. Just the 42-base CDR3 DNA is kept, in frame starting at base 1. Cut back by 6 bases and 8 bases, the V and J ends lie 21 bases apart. Sequenced input: whole blood. This receptor chain uses TRBV29-1 and TRBJ2-3, with the D gene tentatively TRBD1 or TRBD2, based on 5 matching bases in each. The clonotype comes from an adult who was a healthcare worker with PCR-confirmed SARS-CoV-2 infection or an uninfected control (not recorded which). The CDR3 has the sequence CSVLAGIGRGTQYF. The DNA reads as follows: TGCAGCGTCCTAGCCGGTATCGGTAGGGGTACGCAGTATTTT.